There are many counts of the clone carrying this T cell receptor (beta chain). Its antigen remains unidentified. These data originate in a study of T cells in Graves' hyperthyroidism and ophthalmopathy. Findings and caveats of the study: Stable hyperthyroidism was separated from ophthalmopathy by a model based on 13 V-J features.

The ends lost 4 bases at V and 2 bases at J; junction bases unmatched: 8. CDR3 length equals 18 residues. The V gene's germline CDR1 is SNHLY and CDR2 FYNNEI. Amplification yielded TCR beta CDR3 regions, with RNA transcripts as the source. Carried out on the TCR CDR3, a first-round RT-PCR used the HTBI primer set. TCRdb ran MiXCR on the multiplex PCR reads and lists one entry per CDR3 protein. This sample has some 360,000 distinct CDR3 sequences, with approximately 15% found just once. A patient was excluded if there was uncontrolled infection, other autoimmune disease, pregnancy or lactation. The PBMCs had their origin in approximately 10 ml of fresh peripheral blood.

The clonotype comes from an older woman with Graves' hyperthyroidism. The V and J genes are TRBV2 and TRBJ2-7; 16 bases align to TRBD2. The sequencing sample was made of blood. The CDR3 region has the DNA TGTGCCAGCAGTGGTCCCGGGACTAGCGGGAGGGCCCCCTACGAGCAGTACTTC. Translated: CASSGPGTSGRAPYEQYF.